These T cell receptor beta chains were read from a single sample in a study of cytomegalovirus exposure and HLA in healthy donors. Data came from immunoSEQ multiplex PCR; TCRdb stores just in-frame clones and leaves some out. The profile shows approximately 190,000 clones, 75% to 80% of them singletons. Sequenced input: PBMCs. These receptors all stem from a woman aged 25-40 years in good health and CMV-seropositive. Each CDR3 is given with its conserved first and last residue. D genes are given only for firm matches. Where a row states a size, it is once, few, many or the class of an expanded clone; other rows omit it.

-	15	TRBV6-5	-	TRBJ2-7	TGTGCCAGCAGTTACTCGGGGGGAGAGGAGAACGAGCAGTACTTC	CASSYSGGEENEQYF
TRBD2	18	TRBV10-3	-	TRBJ2-5	TGTGCCATCAGTGAGAGACTAGCGGGAGGGCCGATGGGTGAGACCCAGTACTTC	CAISERLAGGPMGETQYF
-	14	TRBV7-7	-	TRBJ2-2	TGTGCTAGCAGCTTACTCCGTAACACCGGGGAGCTGTTTTTT	CASSLLRNTGELFF
-	16	TRBV4-2	-	TRBJ1-4	TGTGCCAGCAGCCAAGCCTCACGGGCAACTAATGAAAAACTGTTTTTT	CASSQASRATNEKLFF
TRBD1	16	TRBV28	few	TRBJ2-1	TGTGCCAGCAGTGTCGACAGGGGGCGCGTCGACAATGAGCAGTTCTTC	CASSVDRGRVDNEQFF
-	13	TRBV14	-	TRBJ2-7	TGTGCCAGCAGTGACAGGAAGGCCTACGAGCAGTACTTC	CASSDRKAYEQYF
-	13	TRBV19	few	TRBJ2-3	TGTGCCAGTAAGGGGCAAGAGACGGATACGCAGTATTTT	CASKGQETDTQYF
TRBD2	15	TRBV11-3	-	TRBJ2-1	TGTGCCAGCAGCCCCCGGAAGGCGGGAGACAATGAGCAGTTCTTC	CASSPRKAGDNEQFF
-	18	TRBV4-1	-	TRBJ2-2	TGCGCCAGCAGCCACCCACTAGGGGGGCGGGGGATCACCGGGGAGCTGTTTTTT	CASSHPLGGRGITGELFF
TRBD1	15	TRBV11-2	-	TRBJ1-2	TGTGCCAGCAGCTTAGCCCCACAGGGGCACTATGGCTACACCTTC	CASSLAPQGHYGYTF
TRBD1	13	TRBV10-3	-	TRBJ2-7	TGTGCCACAAGTCAACAGGGGACCTACGAGCAGTACTTC	CATSQQGTYEQYF
-	15	TRBV28	-	TRBJ2-6	TGTGCCAGCAGTTTACGGGGAGCTGGGGCCAACGTCCTGACTTTC	CASSLRGAGANVLTF
-	15	TRBV2	-	TRBJ2-7	TGTGCCAGCAGTGACCTTTCAAGGGGTACCTACGAGCAGTACTTC	CASSDLSRGTYEQYF
-	17	TRBV4-2	-	TRBJ2-2	TGTGCCAGCAGCCAAGATTGGGGACTTTTGAACACCGGGGAGCTGTTTTTT	CASSQDWGLLNTGELFF
-	14	TRBV5-1	-	TRBJ1-5	TGCGCCAGCAGCTTAGTTGGGGGGATTCAGCCCCAGCATTTT	CASSLVGGIQPQHF
-	15	TRBV7-7	once	TRBJ2-5	TGTGCTAGCAGTTTCAGCCTCGCCCGGGGGGAGACCCAGTACTTC	CASSFSLARGETQYF
-	15	TRBV11-2	once	TRBJ2-4	TGTGCCAGCAGCCAGGGAAGACTGGCCAAAAACATTCAGTACTTC	CASSQGRLAKNIQYF
-	13	TRBV10-3	-	TRBJ2-3	TGTGCCATCAGTGAGAGGAGCGCAGATACGCAGTATTTT	CAISERSADTQYF
-	15	TRBV19	few	TRBJ2-7	TGTGCCAGTAGTATAGGTGAGGGGGTTGGATACGAGCAGTACTTC	CASSIGEGVGYEQYF
-	15	TRBV7-9	-	TRBJ1-1	TGTTCCAGCAGCTTAGCGGGGCTTCAGGGCGAAGGAGCTTTCTTT	CSSSLAGLQGEGAFF
TRBD1	14	TRBV28	-	TRBJ2-3	TGTGCCAGCAGCCCGACAGGGCCGCGGTGGACGCAGTATTTT	CASSPTGPRWTQYF
-	13	TRBV6-5	-	TRBJ1-1	TGTGCCAGCAGTTACTCGAGGGAAACTGAAGCTTTCTTT	CASSYSRETEAFF
-	16	TRBV19	-	TRBJ2-1	TGTGCCAGTAGTATTTCGTTCCGGCTAGCGAGCGATGAGCAGTTCTTC	CASSISFRLASDEQFF
-	13	TRBV30	once	TRBJ1-2	TGTGCCTGGAGTTTCACGGGAAACTATGGCTACACCTTC	CAWSFTGNYGYTF
TRBD1	15	TRBV23-1	few	TRBJ1-2	TGCGCCAGCAGGGCCCCCAGGGGGCAAAACTATGGCTACACCTTC	CASRAPRGQNYGYTF
-	14	TRBV29-1	-	TRBJ2-1	TGCAGCGTTGTGGGGCGGATCTCCTACAATGAGCAGTTCTTC	CSVVGRISYNEQFF
-	11	TRBV20-1	few	TRBJ2-7	TGCAGTAGCGGAGCAGACTACGAGCAGTACTTC	CSSGADYEQYF
-	16	TRBV11-2	-	TRBJ1-4	TGTGCCAGCAGCTTAGATCTGGGCAGTTATAATGAAAAACTGTTTTTT	CASSLDLGSYNEKLFF
TRBD2	15	TRBV5-1	-	TRBJ2-5	TGCGCCAGCAGCTTGGGACTAGCGGGATGGGAGACCCAGTACTTC	CASSLGLAGWETQYF
-	15	TRBV19	-	TRBJ1-5	TGTGCCAGTAGTATAGTTTGGCAGGGGAATCAGCCCCAGCATTTT	CASSIVWQGNQPQHF
TRBD1	16	TRBV27	-	TRBJ2-3	TGTGCCAGCAGTGCCTCTCCGGGACAGGCCACAGATACGCAGTATTTT	CASSASPGQATDTQYF
TRBD2	12	TRBV5-1	-	TRBJ2-2	TGCGCCAGCAGTCGGGAGGCCGGGGAGCTGTTTTTT	CASSREAGELFF
TRBD2	16	TRBV7-3	-	TRBJ2-1	TGTGCCAGCAGCTTATCGACTAGCGGGAGCGACAATGAGCAGTTCTTC	CASSLSTSGSDNEQFF
-	14	TRBV7-8	-	TRBJ2-7	TGTGCCAGCAGCCCTGTCGCCGTCTCCTACGAGCAGTACTTC	CASSPVAVSYEQYF
TRBD1	16	TRBV10-1	-	TRBJ1-5	TGCGCCAGCAGTGAAACCGACAGGGAGGGCAATCAGCCCCAGCATTTT	CASSETDREGNQPQHF
-	16	TRBV4-3	-	TRBJ2-2	TGCGCCAGCAGCCAAGAAGTCCGGCTAGGTACCGGGGAGCTGTTTTTT	CASSQEVRLGTGELFF
-	17	TRBV12-5	-	TRBJ2-7	TGTGCTAGTGGTTTGGTACTGGGATGGGGGCTTGACTACGAGCAGTACTTC	CASGLVLGWGLDYEQYF
-	15	TRBV11-3	-	TRBJ2-4	TGTGCCAGCAGCTTCGGGCAGGGGGGAAAAAACATTCAGTACTTC	CASSFGQGGKNIQYF
-	17	TRBV28	once	TRBJ1-5	TGTGCCAGCAGTTTAATTCACGAGGTACGCCTCAATCAGCCCCAGCATTTT	CASSLIHEVRLNQPQHF
-	11	TRBV2	-	TRBJ1-1	TGTGCCAGCATCGGGGACACTGAAGCTTTCTTT	CASIGDTEAFF
-	13	TRBV19	once	TRBJ1-5	TGTGCCAGTAGTGAGGGACTGGGACAGCCCCAGCATTTT	CASSEGLGQPQHF
TRBD1	15	TRBV19	-	TRBJ1-2	TGTGCCAGTAGTATTCGGGACAGCCTGAACTATGGCTACACCTTC	CASSIRDSLNYGYTF
TRBD2	16	TRBV18	once	TRBJ2-1	TGTGCCAGCTCACCCCCGACTAGCGGGGGGGCGGGTGAGCAGTTCTTC	CASSPPTSGGAGEQFF
TRBD1	15	TRBV28	-	TRBJ2-7	TGTGCCAGCAGTCCCCGGGACAGGGTCTCCTACGAGCAGTACTTC	CASSPRDRVSYEQYF
TRBD2	17	TRBV15	-	TRBJ2-3	TGTGCCACCAGCAGAGTGACTAGCGGGGGGTCCACAGATACGCAGTATTTT	CATSRVTSGGSTDTQYF
TRBD1	15	TRBV29-1	few	TRBJ2-7	TGCAGCGTTGGGGGGGGACAGGGGGAGGGAATCGAGCAGTACTTC	CSVGGGQGEGIEQYF
-	13	TRBV6-6	-	TRBJ2-3	TGTGCCAGCAGCCGGGACATCACAGATACGCAGTATTTT	CASSRDITDTQYF
TRBD2	14	TRBV6-5	-	TRBJ2-3	TGTGCCAGCAGCCCCGGGGGGGCCACAGATACGCAGTATTTT	CASSPGGATDTQYF
-	14	TRBV11-2	-	TRBJ1-3	TGTGCCAGCAGCCCCACAGGGACTGGAAACACCATATATTTT	CASSPTGTGNTIYF
TRBD1	16	TRBV6-5	-	TRBJ1-1	TGTGCCAGCAGTTACTCCCGTTTTAGGGGGCACACTGAAGCTTTCTTT	CASSYSRFRGHTEAFF
TRBD2	16	TRBV4-3	-	TRBJ2-2	TGCGCCAGCAGCCCCGGACTAGCGGGATATCACGGGGAGCTGTTTTTT	CASSPGLAGYHGELFF
-	13	TRBV5-1	-	TRBJ2-3	TGCGCCAGCAGCTCCGCGCCCCCAGATACGCAGTATTTT	CASSSAPPDTQYF
-	16	TRBV1	-	TRBJ2-1	TGCACCAGCAGCCAACTACGGGACACGGCCTACAATGAGCAGTTCTTC	CTSSQLRDTAYNEQFF
-	16	TRBV6-5	once	TRBJ2-7	TGTGCCAGCAGTTACCACCGGACAGCGAGCTCCTACGAGCAGTACTTC	CASSYHRTASSYEQYF
TRBD1	14	TRBV27	-	TRBJ1-2	TGTGCCAGCAGCCGAGGCGGGACAGGGGGTGGCTACACCTTC	CASSRGGTGGGYTF
TRBD1	14	TRBV7-3	-	TRBJ2-5	TGTGCCAGCAGCCCACAGGGGGCGGGTGGGACCCAGTACTTC	CASSPQGAGGTQYF
-	17	TRBV11-1	few	TRBJ1-2	TGTGCCAGCAGCTTTGGAGGGCAGCGGGGGAACGGCTATGGCTACACCTTC	CASSFGGQRGNGYGYTF